This TCR beta chain derives from a study of blood T cell repertoires in COVID-19 (dated by TCRdb to about 2020). About the full investigation: Samples from collaborators originated in the United States, Italy and Spain and spanned both the acute and convalescent phases of COVID-19. A freely available public database, intended as a resource for researchers studying the immune response to SARS-CoV-2, is where the repertoires were released. Sample metadata almost always included a de-identified subject ID, COVID-19 status, age in years and sex. Samples were obtained from the ongoing ImmuneRACE study (first 160 participants) and from over a thousand subjects provided by 6 global collaborators. The dataset comprised deeply sampled blood TCRbeta repertoires from subjects exposed to, actively infected with, or recovered from COVID-19. The material from the prospective study consisted of cDNA or gDNA derived from T cells, B-cell-depleted T cells, or PBMCs. HLA class I and class II types, where available, came from metadata supplied by the sample provider rather than from assay-based typing. Points the paper makes about the study in general: Clinical and demographic metadata were provided uncurated, with the amount varying by source and participant.

To note about this clone: Its antigen is unknown. Base qualities were left out, and no much larger clone turns up one base away.

The immunoSEQ Assay, a bias-controlled multiplex PCR, was used to amplify TCRbeta CDR3 regions from genomic DNA. For the original study's pipeline: The number of nucleated cells in each sample was estimated by amplification of reference gene primers within the assay. To quantify the absolute abundance of each unique TCRbeta CDR3 rearrangement, sequence reads were collapsed and filtered. For each sample, productive Simpson clonality was calculated by taking the square root of Simpson's diversity index across productive rearrangements. TCRdb stores this immuneACCESS table with in-frame sequences only. Part of the clones is absent; in the studies checked, under half of the shortfall reflects unresolved V genes, and no reason is known for the rest. That table gives V, J and clone size, and the DNA gave D and trimming. Present in this sample are about 150,000 clones, about 90% of which were seen just once. The ten most abundant clones make up around 0.55% of the sample.

Whole blood was collected in K2EDTA tubes by collaborating institutions according to the institutions' own protocols. For TCRbeta analysis, collaborator samples were shipped as frozen whole blood, as isolated PBMCs, or as DNA extracted from either sample type. The CDR3, from cysteine to phenylalanine, totals 19 residues. Only the CDR3 portion is preserved as DNA: 57 bases, with reading frame beginning at the first base. The germline V gene supplies CDR1 KGHDR and CDR2 SFDVKD. The trim is 6 bases for V and 3 bases for J, with a gap of 25 bases between the germline ends. The clonotype comes from a man aged 50 to 59 with acute or convalescent COVID-19. Sequenced sample: peripheral blood. The rearranged segments are TRBV24-1 and TRBJ2-2; TRBD1 is a weak D gene call, 5 bases matching. The CDR3 protein sequence reads: CATSRYGARDWLDTGELFF. The DNA is as follows: TGTGCCACCAGTCGGTATGGAGCCAGGGATTGGTTGGACACCGGGGAGCTGTTTTTT.